These 21 T cell receptor beta chains share one sample of origin, sequenced in a study of blood T cell repertoires in COVID-19. Assay used: immunoSEQ multiplex PCR; TCRdb lists only in-frame clones, some missing. Among about 180,000 clones listed, 88% were seen once. Sequenced sample: PBMCs or T cells enriched from blood (not recorded which). The receptors shown here come from a woman between 18 and 29 years old who had recovered from COVID-19.

The chain has TRBV27 and TRBJ1-2; possibly TRBD1 for D (6 bases). This CDR3 spans 13 amino acids. The V and J ends lost 3 bases and 8 bases respectively, with 13 bases between them. Germline CDR1 and CDR2: MNHEY and SMNVEV (reference sequence). The CDR3 spells CASSFKDSRGYTF. In DNA, the CDR3 is TGTGCCAGCAGTTTCAAGGACAGTCGAGGCTACACCTTC.

The gene calls are TRBV10-1 and TRBJ2-3; a weak D match, TRBD1 (6 bases). The CDR3 is 16 residues long. Germline lookup yields CDR1 WNHNN and CDR2 SYGVQD (reference sequence). Trimming took off 0 bases at V and 6 bases at J, with 16 bases between the two ends. The CDR3 sequence is CASSESGAAAGDTQYF. The CDR3 coding sequence is TGCGCCAGCAGTGAGTCGGGGGCCGCCGCCGGGGATACGCAGTATTTT.

The rearrangement joins TRBV5-1 to TRBJ2-3, with 11 bases that match TRBD2. From germline, CDR1 is SGHRS and CDR2 YFSETQ. The CDR3 consists of 17 residues. J lost 6 bases, V lost 4 bases, and 13 bases had no gene match. Here the CDR3 reads CASSRTTSGSNEDTQYF. The CDR3 bases are TGCGCCAGCAGCAGGACTACTAGCGGGAGTAATGAGGATACGCAGTATTTT. Filled out from reference TRBV5-1 and TRBJ2-3, the complete variable domain reads KAGVTQTPRYLIKTRGQQVTLSCSPISGHRSVSWYQQTPGQGLQFLFEYFSETQRNKGNFPGRFSGRQFSNSRSEMNVSTLELGDSALYLCASSRTTSGSNEDTQYFGPGTRLTVL.

The CDR3 DNA is TGTGCCAGCAGTTCCGGAAGGGGGAACACTGAAGCTTTCTTT. Protein product: CASSSGRGNTEAFF. This rearrangement joins TRBV28 to TRBJ1-1; D might be TRBD1 (5 bases). Trimming took 4 bases from V and 1 from J, leaving 10 bases between them. The CDR3 sequence is 14 residues long. Germline lookup yields CDR1 MDHEN and CDR2 SYDVKM.

The chain uses TRBV27 and TRBJ1-2; D gene unclear. The germline CDR1 and CDR2 sequences are MNHEY and SMNVEV (reference sequence). The CDR3 sequence is 13 residues long. The V and J ends lost 0 bases and 5 bases respectively, with 7 bases between them. The CDR3 here is CASSLSGLYGYTF. CDR3 sequence (DNA): TGTGCCAGCAGTTTATCTGGGCTTTATGGCTACACCTTC.

The chain uses TRBV28 and TRBJ2-7; no clear D. The CDR3 has 15 amino acids. Germline loops: CDR1 MDHEN, CDR2 SYDVKM. Trimming removed 1 base at V and 2 bases at J, with 12 bases between. CDR3 loop: CASSLFEFPPYEQYF. The CDR3 DNA follows: TGTGCCAGCAGTTTATTCGAGTTTCCGCCCTACGAGCAGTACTTC. Based on the CDR3 plus reference TRBV28 and TRBJ2-7, the full variable domain is DVKVTQSSRYLVKRTGEKVFLECVQDMDHENMFWYRQDPGLGLRLIYFSYDVKMKEKGDIPEGYSVSREKKERFSLILESASTNQTSMYLCASSLFEFPPYEQYFGPGTRLTVT.

The chain carries TRBV11-3 and TRBJ1-1, with unresolved D. CDR1 is SGHNT, CDR2 YENEEA, per germline. Deletions cut 1 base from V and 4 bases from J, with 19 bases between. CDR3 length: 17 amino acids. This CDR3 is CASSLGGGGPKGTEAFF. CDR3 coding DNA: TGTGCCAGCAGCTTAGGAGGTGGCGGGCCTAAGGGCACTGAAGCTTTCTTT.

Only one count was recorded for this clone. The chain couples TRBV28 to TRBJ1-2, with 7 bases aligning to TRBD1. The trim removed 5 bases at V and 4 bases at J, leaving 4 bases unmatched. The CDR3 consists of 13 residues. Germline CDR1 and CDR2: MDHEN and SYDVKM. For the CDR3, the DNA is TGTGCCAGCAGTCTCCGGGACAGCTATGGCTACACCTTC. Its protein is CASSLRDSYGYTF.

This chain links TRBV14 with TRBJ1-2; 7 bases map to TRBD1. The germline V gene has CDR1 SGHDN and CDR2 FVKESK. CDR3 length equals 12 residues. J was trimmed by 8 bases and V by 3 bases; bases with no gene match: 3. DNA for the CDR3: TGTGCCAGCAGCCAGAGACAGGGCGGCTACACCTTC. Its protein is CASSQRQGGYTF.

J is TRBJ1-1 and V is TRBV5-6; 10 nucleotides align to TRBD1. The germline V gene has CDR1 SGHDT and CDR2 YYEEEE. This CDR3 is 16 amino acids long. Unmatched junction bases numbered 9, after V lost 4 bases and J lost 3 bases. For the CDR3, the DNA is TGTGCCAGCAGCGGCGGGACAGGGGTGCTATACACTGAAGCTTTCTTT. Encoded protein: CASSGGTGVLYTEAFF.

J is TRBJ2-5 and V is TRBV12-3 or TRBV12-4; D may be TRBD2 (6 bases). CDR3 length: 12 residues. The V and J ends lost 6 bases and 4 bases respectively, with 9 bases between them. In DNA form, the CDR3 reads TGTGCCAGCAGATTCGGGAGAGAGACCCAGTACTTC. Translating gives CASRFGRETQYF.

This clone was picked up one time. A read error may produce the germline difference seen at one junction end. The chain recombines TRBV4-3 with TRBJ1-2; 7 bases line up with TRBD1. CDR3 length: 13 residues. Germline CDR1 and CDR2: LGHNA and YSLEER. This CDR3 is CASSPGTEFSLSF. CDR3 in DNA: TGCGCCAGCAGCCCGGGGACAGAATTTTCCCTCTCCTTC.

This clone was detected a few times. The rearrangement joins TRBV28 to TRBJ2-7; 8 positions agree with TRBD2. V lost 6 bases, J lost 0 bases, and 7 bases stayed unmatched. The CDR3 covers 15 residues. CDR1 and CDR2 from the germline V gene are MDHEN and SYDVKM. This chain's CDR3 is CASRPSGGISYEQYF. The CDR3 nucleotides are TGTGCCAGCAGGCCCAGCGGGGGTATCTCCTACGAGCAGTACTTC.

This CDR3 reads CASSPVFGPGKSAEAFF. In DNA, the CDR3 is TGTGCCAGCAGTCCCGTCTTTGGCCCGGGAAAGTCGGCTGAAGCTTTCTTT. The chain combines TRBV2 with TRBJ1-1; no clear D gene. Per the germline V gene, CDR1 is SNHLY and CDR2 is FYNNEI. This CDR3 is built from 17 residues. The V end was cut by 5 bases, the J end by 6 bases, with 25 bases between.

This rearrangement joins TRBV6-6 to TRBJ2-5, with 8 bases fitting TRBD2. V shed 6 bases, J shed 1 base, and the junction held 4 bases outside the gene matches. The CDR3 is 14 residues long. Germline-derived CDR1 and CDR2 are MNHNY and SVGAGI (reference sequence). The CDR3 reads CASSRGGSQETQYF. In nucleotides, the CDR3 is TGTGCCAGCAGCCGCGGGGGGAGCCAAGAGACCCAGTACTTC.

This chain links TRBV19 with TRBJ2-3; D remains ambiguous. Germline values: CDR1 LNHDA, CDR2 SQIVND (reference sequence). V shed 2 bases and J shed 0 bases, with 9 bases lying between them. The CDR3 has 15 residues. The CDR3 coding sequence is TGTGCCAGTAGTATACTTCAGGCGAGCACAGATACGCAGTATTTT. Translated: CASSILQASTDTQYF.

The chain joins TRBV2 to TRBJ2-3; D perhaps matches TRBD2 (6 bases). The CDR3 is 13 residues long. CDR1 SNHLY and CDR2 FYNNEI come from the germline V gene. Trimming removed 5 bases at V and 4 bases at J, with 10 bases between. The CDR3 is CASSKEGADTQYF. CDR3 in DNA: TGTGCCAGCAGTAAGGAGGGAGCAGATACGCAGTATTTT.

The chain recombines TRBV7-9 with TRBJ1-2; D not certain. From germline, CDR1 is SEHNR and CDR2 FQNEAQ (reference sequence). CDR3 size: 14 residues. Between the trimmed V and J ends, which lost 0 bases and 8 bases, there was a span of 13 bases. CDR3 loop: CASSLAPVSRGYTF. The DNA of the CDR3 is TGTGCCAGCAGCTTAGCGCCAGTCAGCAGGGGCTACACCTTC.

The chain has TRBV5-1 and TRBJ2-3, with 14 bases fitting TRBD2. The germline V gene encodes CDR1 SGHRS and CDR2 YFSETQ. The CDR3 is 16 amino acids. The J segment lost 7 bases and the V segment lost 2 bases, leaving 6 bases of the junction unmatched. DNA of the CDR3: TGCGCCAGCAGCTTAGCGACTAGCGGGAGGGCAAATACGCAGTATTTT. Its protein product is CASSLATSGRANTQYF.

This rearrangement joins TRBV4-2 to TRBJ2-7; the D gene is possibly TRBD1 (5 bases). CDR3 length: 17 amino acids. Germline-derived CDR1 and CDR2 are LGHNA and YNFKEQ. The V end was cut by 0 bases, the J end by 2 bases, with 17 bases between. The CDR3 is CASSQESSLDTAYEQYF. For the CDR3, the DNA is TGTGCCAGCAGCCAAGAGTCGTCTTTGGACACCGCCTACGAGCAGTACTTC.

The rearrangement uses TRBV5-1 and TRBJ1-1; D is unclear. Per the germline V gene, CDR1 is SGHRS and CDR2 is YFSETQ. Trimming took off 5 bases at V and 1 base at J, with 9 bases between the two ends. The CDR3 is 13 amino acids. The CDR3 here is CASRKQENTEAFF. CDR3 in DNA: TGCGCCAGCAGAAAACAAGAGAACACTGAAGCTTTCTTT.